This TCR beta chain emerged from a study of T cell changes during pregnancy in multiple sclerosis. Profiled with immunoSEQ multiplex PCR; TCRdb holds only in-frame clones, not every one. The sample lists 73,000 or so clones; approximately 87% were seen once. The material was peripheral blood, obtained after pregnancy. This TCR derives from a female donor in good health, enrolled as a control in a pregnancy study.

CDR3 coding DNA: TGTGCCAGCAGTGAACATCCAGCGGGGGAAGCTTTCTTT. It specifies CASSEHPAGEAFF. The V and J genes are TRBV9 and TRBJ1-1; D unresolved. Germline CDR1 SGDLS, CDR2 YYNGEE. This CDR3 has 13 residues. V was cut by 5 bases and J by 8 bases, with 16 bases left in between.